Shown below are 15 T cell receptor beta chains from a single sample sequenced in a study of blood T cell repertoires in COVID-19. The protocol was immunoSEQ multiplex PCR, while the TCRdb copy is restricted to in-frame clones and leaves out a portion. This table holds some 200,000 clones, more than 80% found once. Sequenced input: peripheral blood. All receptors come from a woman in her twenties or thirties with COVID-19, enrolled during active disease.

The J gene is TRBJ2-7, the V gene TRBV7-9; D remains ambiguous. V shed 6 bases and J shed 3 bases, with 27 bases lying between them. CDR1 and CDR2 (germline): SEHNR, FQNEAQ (reference sequence). The CDR3 extends over 18 amino acids. The CDR3 DNA reads as TGTGCCAGCAGGCCCCCCCCCATCCAGATAGCCGCCCTCTACGAGCAGTACTTC. As protein: CASRPPPIQIAALYEQYF. The full variable domain, completed using reference TRBV7-9 and TRBJ2-7, is DTGVSQNPRHKITKRGQNVTFRCDPISEHNRLYWYRQTLGQGPEFLTYFQNEAQLEKSRLLSDRFSAERPKGSFSTLEIQRTEQGDSAMYLCASRPPPIQIAALYEQYFGPGTRLTVT.

The J gene is TRBJ1-1, the V gene TRBV30; no clear D gene. V was clipped by 2 bases and J by 3 bases, with 7 bases between them. The germline CDR1 and CDR2 sequences are GTSNPN and SVGIG (reference sequence). CDR3 length: 12 residues. As DNA, the CDR3 is TGTGCCTGGAGTCCCTCGTACACTGAAGCTTTCTTT. It yields the protein CAWSPSYTEAFF.

V gene TRBV6-5 combines with J gene TRBJ2-1, with 9 bases lining up with TRBD1. This CDR3 has 15 residues. Germline V gives CDR1 MNHEY, CDR2 SVGAGI. With 5 bases clipped from V and 3 bases from J, the junction kept 5 bases outside the gene matches. The CDR3 reads CASSRRQGGYNEQFF. The CDR3 DNA sequence: TGTGCCAGCAGTAGGAGACAGGGGGGCTACAATGAGCAGTTCTTC.

This chain uses TRBV4-3 with TRBJ2-2; 9 bases agree with TRBD1. Per germline, CDR1 LGHNA and CDR2 YSLEER. The ends lost 0 bases at V and 6 bases at J; junction bases unmatched: 2. CDR3 length: 15 residues. CDR3 nucleotide sequence: TGCGCCAGCAGCCAAGAGGACAGGGGACCCGGGGAGCTGTTTTTT. Protein: CASSQEDRGPGELFF.

This chain links TRBV11-3 with TRBJ2-7, with TRBD2 as a possible D gene (6 bases). Trimming shortened V by 5 bases and J by 5 bases, and 16 bases separated the two germline ends. The CDR3 contains 14 residues. CDR1 and CDR2 (germline): SGHNT, YENEEA. This CDR3 is CASSPGGGYNEQYF. The CDR3 coding sequence is TGTGCCAGCAGCCCCGGTGGGGGGTACAACGAGCAGTACTTC.

The rearrangement uses TRBV9 and TRBJ1-2; TRBD1 is a possible D gene (6 bases). The germline CDR1 and CDR2 sequences are SGDLS and YYNGEE. V shed 0 bases and J shed 4 bases, with 22 bases lying between them. The CDR3 length is 18 residues. Here the CDR3 reads CASSVDPGDTRGTYGYTF. In nucleotides, the CDR3 is TGTGCCAGCAGCGTAGACCCCGGGGACACTCGAGGGACCTATGGCTACACCTTC.

The V and J genes are TRBV2 and TRBJ2-7, with D hard to call. CDR3 length: 13 residues. Germline V lookup: CDR1 SNHLY, CDR2 FYNNEI. Between the trimmed V and J ends, which lost 6 bases and 9 bases, there was a span of 18 bases. The CDR3 sequence: CASRQIPFDGQYF. The CDR3, as DNA: TGTGCCAGCAGACAGATTCCTTTCGATGGGCAGTACTTC.

The chain combines TRBV6-5 with TRBJ1-3; D is unresolved. From germline, CDR1 is MNHEY and CDR2 SVGAGI. This CDR3 is 15 amino acids long. Trimming took off 0 bases at V and 0 bases at J, with 6 bases between the two ends. The CDR3 region is CASSYSRDSGNTIYF. As DNA, the CDR3 is TGTGCCAGCAGTTACTCCCGGGACTCTGGAAACACCATATATTTT.

The genes are TRBV6-5 and TRBJ1-2; no clear D. CDR1 MNHEY and CDR2 SVGAGI come from the germline V gene. The CDR3 covers 12 residues. V dropped 7 bases and J dropped 4 bases, with 10 bases sitting between them. In DNA form, the CDR3 reads TGTGCCAGCAAGGATACAGTCTATGGCTACACCTTC. It translates to CASKDTVYGYTF.

The V and J genes are TRBV7-2 and TRBJ2-5; no clear D. Germline V gene sequence: CDR1 SGHTA, CDR2 FQGNSA. This CDR3 region has 14 residues. The germline V and J ends were trimmed by 1 base and 1 base, with 7 bases remaining between them. CDR3 amino acids: CASSLGQIQETQYF. CDR3 sequence (DNA): TGTGCCAGCAGCTTAGGGCAGATCCAAGAGACCCAGTACTTC.

The genes are TRBV25-1 and TRBJ1-1; TRBD1 aligns across 7 bases. CDR1 and CDR2 from the germline V gene are MGHDK and SYGVNS. V lost 8 bases to trimming and J lost 2 bases; unmatched junction nucleotides: 8. The CDR3 runs 14 residues. The DNA of the CDR3 is TGTGCCAGCCACATCAGGGGGGTTAACACTGAAGCTTTCTTT. Translating it yields CASHIRGVNTEAFF. The full variable domain, completed using reference TRBV25-1 and TRBJ1-1, is EADIYQTPRYLVIGTGKKITLECSQTMGHDKMYWYQQDPGMELHLIHYSYGVNSTEKGDLSSESTVSRIRTEHFPLTLESARPSHTSQYLCASHIRGVNTEAFFGQGTRLTVV.

This clone was seen more than once but under ten times. The rearrangement uses TRBV5-1 and TRBJ1-1; 12 nucleotides align to TRBD1. Per germline, CDR1 SGHRS and CDR2 YFSETQ. V shed 4 bases, J shed 3 bases, and the junction held 13 bases outside the gene matches. The CDR3 spans 18 residues. CDR3 amino acids: CASSMGTGGVGRYTEAFF. Here the CDR3 DNA reads TGCGCCAGCAGCATGGGGACAGGGGGCGTGGGCCGGTACACTGAAGCTTTCTTT.

V usage is TRBV5-1 and J usage is TRBJ2-3; D ambiguous. Germline assignment: CDR1 SGHRS and CDR2 YFSETQ. This CDR3 spans 13 amino acids. Trimming removed 7 bases from V and 0 bases from J, with 9 bases in between. CDR3 loop: CASGSGSTDTQYF. DNA of the CDR3: TGCGCCAGCGGTTCAGGCAGCACAGATACGCAGTATTTT.

The chain uses TRBV7-3 and TRBJ2-1; TRBD2 matches 7 bases. The CDR3 loop spans 14 amino acids. The V segment lost 2 bases and the J segment 8 bases; nucleotides outside the gene matches: 6. Germline V CDR1 and CDR2: SGHTA, FQGTGA. This CDR3 reads CASSLVGGRDEQFF. CDR3 DNA sequence: TGTGCCAGCAGCTTAGTGGGAGGGCGGGATGAGCAGTTCTTC.

The gene calls are TRBV7-3 and TRBJ1-1, with D possibly TRBD1 on 5 matching bases. The V and J ends lost 5 bases and 7 bases respectively, with 11 bases between them. Germline V gene sequence: CDR1 SGHTA, CDR2 FQGTGA. The CDR3 is made up of 12 amino acids. In DNA, the CDR3 is TGTGCCAGCAGCCCAGGGTTTGGTGAAGCTTTCTTT. Translating gives CASSPGFGEAFF.